This paragraph reports one T cell receptor beta chain. Its antigen remains undetermined. No qualities accompany the bases; no much larger clone lies one base away. Between the V and J ends, shortened by 2 bases and 4 bases respectively, the junction contains 8 bases. There are 13 amino acids in the CDR3, from cysteine to phenylalanine inclusive. CDR3 DNA only is kept here, 39 bases in frame from base 1. CDR1 and CDR2 (MNHEY, SVGAGI) derive from the germline V gene. The data originate from a study of identical twins (dated by TCRdb to 2016 to 2017). For context, the study as a whole: To test whether fetal clonotypes persist, this study deep-sequenced TCR alpha and beta repertoires from monozygotic twins, from unrelated adults of various ages, and from cord blood. Replicate twin experiments were performed at different times using different library preparation protocols to rule out contamination.

The paper as a whole reports these results and caveats: Because the same donors could not be followed over many years, the conclusions depended on cross-sectional statistical analysis. In monozygotic twins, out-of-frame TCR alpha sharing was systematically underestimated by recombination models, although the models agreed with sharing between unrelated individuals. Abundant cord blood beta clonotypes had fewer insertions, young adult naive repertoires showed a similar but weaker trend, and memory repertoires showed no such trend. Zero-insertion analyses could be partly confounded by invariant T cells such as MAIT and iNKT, although diverse VJ usage argued against such confounding for most clonotypes. Excess twin sharing in beta out-of-frame sequences was weaker because fewer shared sequences lowered the signal-to-noise ratio. Out-of-frame TCR alpha sequences shared between twins showed an excess of low generation-probability sequences compared with coincidental sharing between unrelated individuals.

The library was produced with 5' RACE. For sequencing, an Illumina HiSeq 2000 was employed. A universal primer binding site was added through template switching, and the final cDNA carried a unique molecular identifier so that TCR cDNA molecules could be counted accurately. Specific primers in the conserved constant-segment region were used to synthesize first-strand cDNA for TCR alpha and beta chains. To control for contamination, each cDNA library was double barcoded with a SMART-Mk sample barcode plus Illumina barcodes. TruSeq adapter sequences, together with Illumina sample barcodes, were added in two successive PCR steps. Sequencing of the TCR alpha and beta cDNA libraries was done on the Illumina HiSeq platform using custom primers. The source study handled its data this way. Raw reads were processed with MiGEC to extract unique molecular identifiers, and MiXCR was used to determine CDR3 positions. Recombination models were inferred per individual with the repgenHMM and IGoR tools using an EM algorithm. Shared clonotypes were analyzed with the tcR package in R, and sharing was normalized by the product of cloneset sizes. Out-of-frame nonproductive sequences were analyzed to study raw recombination free of thymic and clonal selection effects. Clones were called with MiXCR by TCRdb after fastp trimmed the public reads at Q25, and only in-frame beta chains were retained. Each record represents a unique CDR3 protein, reported with the most common genes and DNA among its rows. TCRdb assigned the V and J calls; the authors' analysis was not used. Counted in this sample were just over 450,000 distinct CDR3 sequences; about 14% of them appeared once. The ten largest clones take up around 0.48% of the sample.

Every donor was a healthy Caucasian. The twin cohort comprised three pairs of female monozygotic twins, all aged roughly 18 to 30 years. CD4+ and CD8+ T cell populations were isolated with positive isolation kits from Invitrogen. This same sample was also taken into another study, of yellow fever vaccine responses in identical twins. The other study reports the following: According to the authors, in identical twins the way T cells responded to vaccination appeared partly convergent and partly personalized. Focusing on identical twins, the study followed the T cell clones that responded to the vaccine, and did so with precision.

This TCR was recovered from a woman between 18 and 29 years old in good health. Recombination connected TRBV6-5 to TRBJ2-5; no D gene call is confident. Specimen: CD4+ T cells sorted from blood. In nucleotides, the sequence is TGTGCCAGCAGTTACGAGGAGCGAGAGACCCAGTACTTC. It codes for CASSYEERETQYF.